This T cell receptor beta chain was captured by sequencing in a study of shared clonotypes between healthy human individuals. General observations from the study: Only blood was sampled, and tissue TCR repertoires likely differ from blood ones.

Template amounts of around 270 ng DNA, roughly 28,000 T cell genomes, were employed in unsorted PBMC replicate PCRs. Sequencing of unsorted PBMC DNA was carried out using ten immunoSEQ deep assay plates. How the authors handled the data: Filtering differed, since immunoSEQ gave only junction sequences and no quality scores. Method: immunoSEQ multiplex PCR; TCRdb's copy keeps in-frame clones and lacks some. V, J and clone size were drawn from that table, and D and trimming were deduced from the DNA. The sample holds 530,000 or so clones, roughly 85% seen once. About this clone: Antigen specificity is unknown. One base separates it from a far larger clone, so it is likely a read error. This sample also contains other DNA sequences that code for the same CDR3.

The CDR3 contains 13 residues. Trimming at V came to 8 bases and at J to 2 bases, leaving 6 bases not matched to a gene. Germline V gives CDR1 MDHEN, CDR2 SYDVKM. The rearrangement joins TRBV28 to TRBJ2-7, with 7 bases that match TRBD1. The TCR sequence derives from a woman in her thirties or forties in good health. Some clones in this sample may be carry-over from other donors' samples. Specimen: PBMCs. The DNA of the CDR3 is TGTGCCAGCTCCCCGGGACAGACCTACGAGCAGTACTTC. This codes for CASSPGQTYEQYF.